This T cell receptor beta chain was identified in a study of spatial heterogeneity in lung cancer. The CDR3 has 16 residues. Between the trimmed V and J ends, which lost 0 bases and 5 bases, there was a span of 16 bases. Germline CDR1 is MNHEY and CDR2 is SVGEGT. This clonotype was recorded at least ten times. Time point defined: blood at routine non-recurrence follow-up after resection. Unsorted whole RNA samples from tumor, nontumor lung or frozen PBMC were sequenced. TCRdb independently ran MiXCR on the 5' RACE reads; one entry per CDR3 protein. The table has 15,000 to 20,000 distinct CDR3 sequences, approximately 19% seen once.

Sample: PBMCs, taken at follow-up. The clonotype originates from a male donor with early-stage non-small cell lung cancer. The chain couples TRBV6-2 or TRBV6-3 to TRBJ2-5, with D perhaps TRBD1 or TRBD2 (6 bases each). The CDR3 DNA follows: TGTGCCAGCAGTTACTCCGCGGGACATACCTACGAGACCCAGTACTTC. Protein: CASSYSAGHTYETQYF.